This TCR beta chain was sequenced for a study of blood T cell repertoires in COVID-19. Method: immunoSEQ multiplex PCR; TCRdb's copy keeps in-frame clones and lacks some. The table shows some 130,000 clones, with over 80% occurring only once. Germline V CDR1 and CDR2: ENHRY, SYGVKD. The CDR3 loop spans 15 amino acids. The V and J ends lost 7 bases and 7 bases respectively, with 17 bases between them. This rearrangement joins TRBV10-3 to TRBJ1-6, with no clear D. The sample comprised peripheral blood. This TCR was recovered from a man between 65 and 85 years old with acute or convalescent COVID-19. The CDR3 sequence is CAINAGSPWNSPLHF. DNA of the CDR3: TGTGCCATCAACGCGGGATCTCCATGGAATTCACCCCTCCACTTT.